The clone carrying this T cell receptor beta chain has just a few counts. A multiplex PCR was run with 60 Vbeta primers and 13 Jbeta primers. Generated by immunoSEQ multiplex PCR, the TCRdb table keeps only in-frame clones and is missing some. The sample includes around 67,000 clones, roughly four fifths seen only once; the top ten take around 7%. The CDR3 contains 15 residues. V was shortened by 4 bases and J by 0 bases, with 12 bases between the two germline ends. Germline V gene data show CDR1 as MDHEN and CDR2 as SYDVKM. Donors had nominal health at sampling but likely had unrecorded immune exposures. The sample belongs to a study of cytomegalovirus exposure and HLA in healthy donors.

The chain links TRBV28 to TRBJ1-2; D possibly corresponds to TRBD1 (5 bases). This sequence originates from a woman aged 25 to 45 in good health and CMV-seropositive. Sequencing was carried out using PBMCs. CDR3: CASSSLTASNYGYTF. CDR3 in DNA: TGTGCCAGCAGTTCTTTGACAGCCTCTAACTATGGCTACACCTTC.